This TCR beta chain was sequenced for a study of Graves' ophthalmopathy and Graves' hyperthyroidism. V lost 2 bases and J 2 bases, leaving 13 bases between the germline ends. The CDR3 is made up of 15 amino acids. Germline V CDR1 and CDR2: SGHTS, YDEGEE. This clonotype was seen many times. Its matching antigen is unknown. People with hyperthyroidism were aged 18 to 65 and newly diagnosed, under 2 months' duration. Diagnosis was based on clinical symptoms, serum thyroxine, TRAb, thyroid ultrasound and orbital computed tomography. Study-level results: The study's model predicted ophthalmopathy progression at 70% to 71% sensitivity and 72% to 85% specificity. Most expanded clonotypes in thyroid above 0.001 frequency also showed up in blood.

TCR beta CDR3 regions were amplified from RNA transcripts. In the first round, RT-PCR was carried out with HTBI primers, and a multiplex PCR formed the second round. MiXCR was run by TCRdb on the multiplex PCR reads, yielding one entry per CDR3 protein. Among 450,000 to 600,000 distinct CDR3 sequences listed, about 40% were seen once. The sequence was collected from an adult man with Graves' hyperthyroidism. The V gene is TRBV5-8, the J gene TRBJ2-5, with D hard to call. The sample was peripheral blood or thyroid tissue (not recorded which). The CDR3, as DNA: TGTGCCAGCAGCTTTTTAACAGACAATCAAGAGACCCAGTACTTC. Protein: CASSFLTDNQETQYF.